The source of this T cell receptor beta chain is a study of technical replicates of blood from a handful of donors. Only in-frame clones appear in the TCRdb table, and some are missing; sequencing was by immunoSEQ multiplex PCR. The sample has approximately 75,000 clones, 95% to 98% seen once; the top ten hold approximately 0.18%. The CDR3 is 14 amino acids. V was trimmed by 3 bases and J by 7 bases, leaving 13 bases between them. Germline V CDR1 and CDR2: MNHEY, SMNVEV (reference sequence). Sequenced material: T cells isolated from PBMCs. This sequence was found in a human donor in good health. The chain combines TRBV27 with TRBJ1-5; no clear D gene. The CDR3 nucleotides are TGTGCCAGCAGTTTTTCCGGGTCGTACCAGCCCCAGCATTTT. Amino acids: CASSFSGSYQPQHF.